This T cell receptor (beta chain) originates from a study of blood T cell repertoires in COVID-19. The wider study: COVID-19 samples collected from the United States, Italy and Spain covered acute and convalescent phases. Sample material is recorded as cDNA or gDNA derived from T cells, B-cell-depleted T cells, or PBMCs.

This clone was recorded only once. Authors' processing steps: Reference gene primer amplification gave nucleated cell count estimates. Profiling relied on immunoSEQ multiplex PCR, and the TCRdb table lists in-frame clones only, not all of them. V and J calls and clone size are copied from that table; D and trimming were computed from the DNA. The sample lists roughly 260,000 clones, 85% to 90% occurring once. CDR1 and CDR2 (germline): KGHSH, LQKENI. Trimming removed 3 bases from V and 1 base from J; junction bases left unmatched: 3. The CDR3 contains 16 residues. The V gene is TRBV18, the J gene TRBJ2-1; 10 bases align to TRBD1. The sequencing input was peripheral blood. This sequence was found in a woman between 40 and 50 years old with acute or convalescent COVID-19. The CDR3 nucleotides are TGTGCCAGCTCACCGAGACAGGGGGCATCCTACAATGAGCAGTTCTTC. Its translation is CASSPRQGASYNEQFF.